This T cell receptor beta chain was captured in a study of response to subunit inactivated influenza vaccine. Study outcomes and limitations: Only a handful of new T cells, the authors suggested, are recruited with each seasonal influenza vaccination.

CDR3 size: 13 residues. Between the trimmed V and J ends, which lost 3 bases and 2 bases, there was a span of 8 bases. Germline V gene data show CDR1 as KGHSH and CDR2 as LQKENI. This clonotype occurred a few times. Antigen: not known. One entry per CDR3 protein, called by TCRdb with MiXCR from the RT-PCR reads. The sample records about 530,000 distinct CDR3 sequences, approximately 13% being singletons. The sample in question was PBMCs from blood, obtained roughly 47 days after vaccination. This TCR was recovered from a man aged 50-59 years who received an inactivated influenza vaccine. The J gene is TRBJ2-7, the V gene TRBV18, with D hard to call. The CDR3 region has the DNA TGTGCCAGCTCACCCCAAATTACCTACGAGCAGTACTTC. Protein sequence: CASSPQITYEQYF.